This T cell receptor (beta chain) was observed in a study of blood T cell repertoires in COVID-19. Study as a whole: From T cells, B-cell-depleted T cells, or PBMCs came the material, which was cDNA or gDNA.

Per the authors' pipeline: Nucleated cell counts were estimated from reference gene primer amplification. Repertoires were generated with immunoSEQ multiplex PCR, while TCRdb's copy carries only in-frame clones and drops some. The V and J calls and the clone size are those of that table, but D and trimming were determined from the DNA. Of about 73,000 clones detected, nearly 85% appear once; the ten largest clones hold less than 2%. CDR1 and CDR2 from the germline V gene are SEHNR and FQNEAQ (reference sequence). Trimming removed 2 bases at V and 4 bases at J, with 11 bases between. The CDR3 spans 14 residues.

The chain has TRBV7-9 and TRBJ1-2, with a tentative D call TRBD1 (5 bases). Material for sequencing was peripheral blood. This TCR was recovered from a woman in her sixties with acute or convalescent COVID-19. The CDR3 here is CASSLPGIGYGYTF. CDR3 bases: TGTGCCAGCAGCTTACCAGGGATCGGCTATGGCTACACCTTC. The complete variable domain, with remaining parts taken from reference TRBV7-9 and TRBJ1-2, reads DTGVSQNPRHKITKRGQNVTFRCDPISEHNRLYWYRQTLGQGPEFLTYFQNEAQLEKSRLLSDRFSAERPKGSFSTLEIQRTEQGDSAMYLCASSLPGIGYGYTFGSGTRLTVV.